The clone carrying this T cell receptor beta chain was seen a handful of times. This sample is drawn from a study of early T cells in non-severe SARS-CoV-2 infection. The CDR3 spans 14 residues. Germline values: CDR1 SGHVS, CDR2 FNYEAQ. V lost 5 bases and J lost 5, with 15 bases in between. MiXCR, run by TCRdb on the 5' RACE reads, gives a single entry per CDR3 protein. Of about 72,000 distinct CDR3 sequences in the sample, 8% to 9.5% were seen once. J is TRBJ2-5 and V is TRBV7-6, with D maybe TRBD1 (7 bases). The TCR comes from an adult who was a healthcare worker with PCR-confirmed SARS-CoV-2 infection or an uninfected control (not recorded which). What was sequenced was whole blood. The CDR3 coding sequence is TGTGCCAGCAGCACGGACAGGAGGGGGGAGACCCAGTACTTC. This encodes CASSTDRRGETQYF. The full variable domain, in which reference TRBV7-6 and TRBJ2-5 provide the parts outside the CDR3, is GAGVSQSPRYKVTKRGQDVALRCDPISGHVSLYWYRQALGQGPEFLTYFNYEAQQDKSGLPNDRFSAERPEGSISTLTIQRTEQRDSAMYRCASSTDRRGETQYFGPGTRLLVL.